This T cell receptor (beta chain) came from a study of blood T cells in healthy people across ages. Notes on the study in general: Diversity figures derived from one million T cells were judged to underestimate the true value. Versus aged donors, long-lived donors had higher diversity and more naive CD4+ cells. With donor CMV status unknown, expanded clonotype changes were possibly confounded.

A J-beta primer mix and a sample-barcoded 5' primer were used in a second PCR of about 7 to 12 cycles. Using its own MiXCR run on the 5' RACE reads, TCRdb lists one record per CDR3 protein. The table lists about 780,000 distinct CDR3 sequences, 20% to 30% of them singletons. This clonotype has just one count. What it recognizes is unknown. CDR3 length: 20 residues. Trimming shortened V by 0 bases and J by 1 base, and 22 bases separated the two germline ends. The germline CDR1 and CDR2 sequences are LGHDT and YNNKEL (reference sequence). These data were also filed under a second study, of T cells of mothers and their children. That source notes: The people who donated were a few healthy Caucasian mothers and their six children.

This sequence was found in a boy younger than 18 in good health. This sequence joins TRBV3-1 and TRBJ2-1, with D possibly matching TRBD1 (5 bases). What was sequenced was blood. DNA of the CDR3: TGTGCCAGCAGCCAAGATCTACCAGGGATGGGGTTAGGGTCCTACAATGAGCAGTTCTTC. Its protein product is CASSQDLPGMGLGSYNEQFF.